This T cell receptor (beta chain) was captured by sequencing in a study of cytomegalovirus exposure and HLA in healthy donors. It was with 60 Vbeta and 13 Jbeta primers that the PCR ran. The assay was immunoSEQ multiplex PCR, and TCRdb's table has in-frame clones only and misses some. The sample consists of under 250,000 clones, 82% of them appearing once. For this clone: Its antigen remains unidentified.

The study, taken as a whole, reports: The study found most TCR sequences rare, yet found some public TCRs in many donors. In a later analysis, V- and J-gene trimming of beta chains associated with a DCLRE1C missense variant, replicated independently.

Germline CDR1 and CDR2: SGHRS and YFSETQ. The CDR3 sequence is 13 residues long. Trimming removed 4 bases from V and 3 bases from J, with 11 bases in between. The receptor was isolated from a woman between 35 and 50 years old in good health and CMV-seronegative. Input material: PBMCs. V gene TRBV5-1 combines with J gene TRBJ2-7; D not resolved. The CDR3 is CASSRLVGYEQYF. The CDR3 nucleotides read TGCGCCAGCAGCAGGCTAGTGGGCTACGAGCAGTACTTC.